In its sample, the clone carrying this T cell receptor (beta chain) was seen a few times. This sample stems from a study of T-cell reconstitution after alpha-beta-depleted transplantation in children. Unique molecular identifiers were used to barcode this TCRbeta library. In TCRdb, the PCR reads were re-called with MiXCR into one record per CDR3 protein. The sample contains hundreds of thousands of distinct CDR3 sequences, 16% of which appear only once. The CDR3 consists of 15 residues. V lost 5 bases and J lost 8, with 16 bases in between. From germline, CDR1 is SGHTA and CDR2 FQGNSA. The chain couples TRBV7-2 to TRBJ1-6; possibly TRBD1 for D (5 bases). The clonotype comes from a human donor who donated a stem cell graft to a child with acute myeloid leukemia. Sequencing used PBMCs from the stem cell graft donor, obtained from the stem cell graft. The CDR3 DNA sequence: TGTGCCAGCAGCCCTTTGAGGGGTTGGGATTCACCCCTCCACTTT. The encoded protein is CASSPLRGWDSPLHF.